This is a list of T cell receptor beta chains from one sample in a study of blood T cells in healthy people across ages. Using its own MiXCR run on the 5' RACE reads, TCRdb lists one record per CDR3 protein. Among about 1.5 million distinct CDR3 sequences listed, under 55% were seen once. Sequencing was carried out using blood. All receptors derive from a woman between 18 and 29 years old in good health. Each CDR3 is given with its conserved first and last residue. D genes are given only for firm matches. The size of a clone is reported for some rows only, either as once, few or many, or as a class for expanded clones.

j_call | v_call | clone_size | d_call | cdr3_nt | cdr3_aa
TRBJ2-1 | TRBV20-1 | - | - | TGCAGTGCTAGATTCCATAGTCTTGGGTACAATGAGCAGTTATTC | CSARFHSLGYNEQLF
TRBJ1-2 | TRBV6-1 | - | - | TGTGCCAGCAGTCCCAGCCAAGACAGTTATGGCTACACCTTC | CASSPSQDSYGYTF
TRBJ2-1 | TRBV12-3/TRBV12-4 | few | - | TGTGCCAGCAGTTTTAGGGCCGCTGCCCACAATGAGCAGTTCTTC | CASSFRAAAHNEQFF
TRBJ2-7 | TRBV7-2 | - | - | TGTGCCAGCGGTCTGGGGGGGGCCTCCTACAATGAGCAGTACTTC | CASGLGGASYNEQYF
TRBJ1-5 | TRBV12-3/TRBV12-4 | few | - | TGTGCCAGCAGTCCCGGTTGGGGGCGGAATCAGCCCCAGCATTTT | CASSPGWGRNQPQHF
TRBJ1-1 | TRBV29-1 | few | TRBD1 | TGCAGCGTCGACACAGGGGTAGCTTTCTTT | CSVDTGVAFF
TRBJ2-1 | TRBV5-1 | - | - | TGCGCCAGCAGCTTGGCCGGAGTTCGAACCTTTAGCAATGAGCAGTTCTTC | CASSLAGVRTFSNEQFF
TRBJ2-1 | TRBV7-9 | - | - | TGTGCCAGCAGCCCCCAATCGAGAGGGTTGACAGGTGGTGAGCAGTTCTTC | CASSPQSRGLTGGEQFF
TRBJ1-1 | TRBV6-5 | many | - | TGTGCCAGCAGTCCAGGGTCAGACACTGAAGCTTTCTTT | CASSPGSDTEAFF
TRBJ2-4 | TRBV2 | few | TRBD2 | TGTGCCAGCAGGGGTAGGGGACTAGCGGGGGAGCTCTCCTCGCTAGCCAAAAACATTCAGTACTTC | CASRGRGLAGELSSLAKNIQYF
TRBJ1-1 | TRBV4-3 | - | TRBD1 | TGCGCCAGCGCACCCGGGACAGGGCCCTATGAAGCTTTCTTT | CASAPGTGPYEAFF
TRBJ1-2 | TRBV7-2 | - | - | TGTGCCAGCAGCGTATTCGGGGGCCTTGGCTACACCTTC | CASSVFGGLGYTF
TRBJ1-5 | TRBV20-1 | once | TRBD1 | TGCAGTGCTAGGCCGCCTCCGGGACAGGGTAGCAATCAGCCCCAGCATTTT | CSARPPPGQGSNQPQHF
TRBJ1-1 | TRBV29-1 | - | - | TGCAGCGTTGAAGATCCGTACAGGGACACTGAAGCTTTCTTT | CSVEDPYRDTEAFF
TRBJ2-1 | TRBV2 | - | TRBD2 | TGTGCCATCGGGACTAGCGGGGGGGCCTATAATGAGCAGTTCTTC | CAIGTSGGAYNEQFF
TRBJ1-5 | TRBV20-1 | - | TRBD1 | TGCAGTGCTATGACAGGGGCCAACAATCAGCCCCAGCATTTT | CSAMTGANNQPQHF
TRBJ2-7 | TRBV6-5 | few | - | TGTGCCAGCAGTTGGGTAGGGGAGGAGCAGTACTTC | CASSWVGEEQYF
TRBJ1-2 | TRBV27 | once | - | TGTGCCTGCAGTTTTCGGGCGAGCGTTCGGTATGGCTACACCTTC | CACSFRASVRYGYTF
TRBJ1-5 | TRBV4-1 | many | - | TGCGCCAGCAGCCAAGTTGTAGGACAGACAATTCACAATCAGCCCCAGCATTTT | CASSQVVGQTIHNQPQHF
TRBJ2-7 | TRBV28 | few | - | TGTGCCAGCAGCCGGAAGCCGAGGGTGCACGAGCAGTACTTC | CASSRKPRVHEQYF
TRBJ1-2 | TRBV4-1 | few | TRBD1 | TGCGCCAGCAGCCCGAACAGGGGTGAATATGGCTACACCTTC | CASSPNRGEYGYTF
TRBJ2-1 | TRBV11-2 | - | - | TGTGCCAGCAGCGTTTGGCTTGACAATGAGCAGTTCTTC | CASSVWLDNEQFF
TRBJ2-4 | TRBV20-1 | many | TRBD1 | TGCAGTGCCCTCCGGGACAGGGCCAAAAACATTCAGTACTTC | CSALRDRAKNIQYF
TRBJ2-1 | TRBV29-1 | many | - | TGCAGCGTTGAGGGTCGCTCCTACAATGAGCAGTTCTTC | CSVEGRSYNEQFF
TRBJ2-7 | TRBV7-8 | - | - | TGTGTCAGCACCAGGGAAGCAGGGTCCGGTATCGAGCAGTACTTC | CVSTREAGSGIEQYF
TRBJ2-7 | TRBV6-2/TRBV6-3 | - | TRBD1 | TGTGCCAGCAGTGACAGGACAGGGTGGTACGAGCAGTACTTC | CASSDRTGWYEQYF
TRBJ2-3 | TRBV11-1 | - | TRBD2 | TGTGCCAGCAGCTTCTTCGCGGGAGGGCCAGAAGATACGCAGTATTTT | CASSFFAGGPEDTQYF
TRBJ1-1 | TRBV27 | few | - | TGTGCCAGCAGAGAAGCAGGGTGGGAAGCTTTCTTT | CASREAGWEAFF
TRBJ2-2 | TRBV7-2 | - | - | TGTGCCAGCAGCTTAGTTCTAGTGAACACCGGGGAGCTGTTTTTT | CASSLVLVNTGELFF
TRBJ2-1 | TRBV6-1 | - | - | TGTGCCAGCACTCTGTTCTGGGCACATGAGCAGTTCTTC | CASTLFWAHEQFF
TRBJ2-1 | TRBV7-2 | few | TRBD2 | TGTGCCAGCAGCTTAGTCGGAGCGGGAGTGAGTAATGAGCAGTTCTTC | CASSLVGAGVSNEQFF
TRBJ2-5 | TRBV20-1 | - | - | TGCAGTGCTAGAATCGGGGATGAGACCCAGTACTTC | CSARIGDETQYF
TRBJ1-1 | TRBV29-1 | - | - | TGCAGCGTGAAAGGGTCGTTGAACACTGAAGCTTTCTTT | CSVKGSLNTEAFF
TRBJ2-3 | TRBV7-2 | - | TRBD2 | TGTGCCAGCAGCCCCGGACTAGCGGTTATCACAGATACGCAGTATTTT | CASSPGLAVITDTQYF
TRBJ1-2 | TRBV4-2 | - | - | TGTGCCAGCAGCCAAAGGACAGAATCTAACTATGGCTACACCTTC | CASSQRTESNYGYTF
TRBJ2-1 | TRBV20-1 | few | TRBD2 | TGCAGTGCCAATCCCGTGCTGACTAGCGGGGGGTACCCCTACAATGAGCAGTTCTTC | CSANPVLTSGGYPYNEQFF
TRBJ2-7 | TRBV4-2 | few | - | TGTGCCAGCAGCCAACACCGGGACGGAGCACACTACGAGCAGTACTTC | CASSQHRDGAHYEQYF
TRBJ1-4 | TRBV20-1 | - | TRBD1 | TGCAGTGCTAGACAGGGGGCTGGGAATGAAAAACTGTTTTTT | CSARQGAGNEKLFF
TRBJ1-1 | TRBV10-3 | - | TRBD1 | TGTGCCATCAGTGAGCCAGGGGGGCAGAACACTGAAGCTTTCTTT | CAISEPGGQNTEAFF
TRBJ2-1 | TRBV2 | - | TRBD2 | TGTGCCAGCAGTGACAGGACTAGTAAAAGGGGTGAGCAGTTCTTC | CASSDRTSKRGEQFF
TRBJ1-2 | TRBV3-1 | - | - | TGTGCCAGCAGCCAAGATTACAGGCATGGCTACACCTTC | CASSQDYRHGYTF
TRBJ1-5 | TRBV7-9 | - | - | TGTGCCAGCCACGAGGCAGCGTACCCTCAGCCCCAGCATTTT | CASHEAAYPQPQHF
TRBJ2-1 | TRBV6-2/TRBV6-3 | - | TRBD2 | TGTGCCAGCAGACCGGGACTAGCGGGAGGCAGCTCCTACAATGAGCAGTTCTTC | CASRPGLAGGSSYNEQFF
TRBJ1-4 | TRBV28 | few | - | TGTGCCAGCAGTTTAATAGGGCCAAATGAAAAACTGTTTTTT | CASSLIGPNEKLFF
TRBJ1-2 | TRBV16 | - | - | TGTGCCAGCAGCCCTTACCGGGTGGGAGACTCTAACTATGGCTACACCTTC | CASSPYRVGDSNYGYTF
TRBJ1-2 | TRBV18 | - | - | TGTGCCAGCTCAACGGCTGTATCGGGAGGCTACACCTTC | CASSTAVSGGYTF
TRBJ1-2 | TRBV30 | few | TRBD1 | TGTGCCTGGAGTACTACAGGGGGTATGGTTGGCTACACCTTC | CAWSTTGGMVGYTF
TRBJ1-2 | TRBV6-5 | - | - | TGTGCCAACAGTCCCTCCGTTAGGGGCTCTTTTGGCTACACCTTC | CANSPSVRGSFGYTF
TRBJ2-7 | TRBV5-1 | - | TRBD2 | TGCGCCAGCAGCTTCCCCGCGGGAGGCGAGCAGTACTTC | CASSFPAGGEQYF
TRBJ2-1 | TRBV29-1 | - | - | TGCAGCGCCGGGACAAAGCTAGCGGACAATGAGCAGTTCTTC | CSAGTKLADNEQFF
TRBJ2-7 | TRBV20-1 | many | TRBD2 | TGCAGTGCTAGAGATCTTCGCGGGAGTTACGAGCAGTACTTC | CSARDLRGSYEQYF
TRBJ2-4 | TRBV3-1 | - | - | TGTGCCAGCAGCCGCAAGATAGCCAAAAACATTCAGTACTTC | CASSRKIAKNIQYF
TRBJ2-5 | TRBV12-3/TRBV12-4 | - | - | TGTGCCAGCAGTAGCACCGCAGGGTTGGGAGAGACCCAGTACTTC | CASSSTAGLGETQYF